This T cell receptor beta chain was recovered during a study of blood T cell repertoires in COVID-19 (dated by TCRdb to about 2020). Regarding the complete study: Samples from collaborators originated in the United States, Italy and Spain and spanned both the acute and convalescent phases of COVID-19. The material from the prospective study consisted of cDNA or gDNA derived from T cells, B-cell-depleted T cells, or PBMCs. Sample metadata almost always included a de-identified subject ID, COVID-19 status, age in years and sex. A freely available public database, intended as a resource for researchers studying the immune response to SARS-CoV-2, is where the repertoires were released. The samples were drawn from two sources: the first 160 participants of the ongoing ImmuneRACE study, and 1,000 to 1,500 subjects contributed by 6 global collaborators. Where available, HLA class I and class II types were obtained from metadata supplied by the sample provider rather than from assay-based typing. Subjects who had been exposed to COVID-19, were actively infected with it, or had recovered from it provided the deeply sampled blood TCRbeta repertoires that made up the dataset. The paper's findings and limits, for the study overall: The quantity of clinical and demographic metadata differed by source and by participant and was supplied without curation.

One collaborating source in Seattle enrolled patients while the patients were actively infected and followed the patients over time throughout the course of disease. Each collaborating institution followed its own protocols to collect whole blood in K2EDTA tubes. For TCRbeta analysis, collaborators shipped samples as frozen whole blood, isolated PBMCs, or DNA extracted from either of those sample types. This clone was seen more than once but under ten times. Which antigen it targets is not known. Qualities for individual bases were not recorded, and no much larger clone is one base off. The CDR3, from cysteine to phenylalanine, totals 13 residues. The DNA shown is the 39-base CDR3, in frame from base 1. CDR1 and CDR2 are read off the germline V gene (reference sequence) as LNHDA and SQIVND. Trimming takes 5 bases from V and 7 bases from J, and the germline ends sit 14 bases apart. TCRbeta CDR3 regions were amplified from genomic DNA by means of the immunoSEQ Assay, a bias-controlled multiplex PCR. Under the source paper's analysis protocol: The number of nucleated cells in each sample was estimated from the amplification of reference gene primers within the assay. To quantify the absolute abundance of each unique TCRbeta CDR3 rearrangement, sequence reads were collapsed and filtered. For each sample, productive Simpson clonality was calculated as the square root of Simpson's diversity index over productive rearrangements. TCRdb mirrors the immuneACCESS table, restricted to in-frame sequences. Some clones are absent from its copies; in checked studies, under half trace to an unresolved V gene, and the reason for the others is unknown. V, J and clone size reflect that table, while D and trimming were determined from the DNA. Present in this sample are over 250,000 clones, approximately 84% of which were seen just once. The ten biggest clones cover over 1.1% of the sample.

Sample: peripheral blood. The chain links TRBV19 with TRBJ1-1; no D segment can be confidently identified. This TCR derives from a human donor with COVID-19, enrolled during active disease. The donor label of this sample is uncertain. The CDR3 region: CASSGRGRGEAFF. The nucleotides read TGTGCCAGTAGTGGACGGGGTCGGGGTGAAGCTTTCTTT.